The 16 T cell receptor beta chains below come from one sample, sequenced in a study of cytomegalovirus exposure and HLA in healthy donors. 13 Jbeta primers and 60 Vbeta primers were used for the PCR. Using immunoSEQ multiplex PCR, the repertoire was profiled, and TCRdb retains in-frame clones only, with some absent. The table has fewer than 150,000 clones, over 70% seen once; the top ten hold approximately 6.3%. Sequencing was carried out using PBMCs. The source of these receptors is a man between 40 and 49 years old in good health and CMV-seropositive.

The rearrangement joins TRBV7-2 to TRBJ2-1; maybe TRBD1 (6 bases). Trimming shortened V by 3 bases and J by 12 bases, and 12 bases separated the two germline ends. Germline assignment: CDR1 SGHTA and CDR2 FQGNSA. The CDR3 extends over 12 amino acids. CDR3 amino acids: CASSLGAVGQFF. CDR3 nucleotides: TGTGCCAGCAGCTTGGGGGCTGTGGGGCAGTTCTTC. The complete variable domain, with remaining parts taken from reference TRBV7-2 and TRBJ2-1, reads GAGVSQSPSNKVTEKGKDVELRCDPISGHTALYWYRQSLGQGLEFLIYFQGNSAPDKSGLPSDRFSAERTGGSVSTLTIQRTQQEDSAVYLCASSLGAVGQFFGPGTRLTVL.

The sample holds a few counts of this clone. The chain uses TRBV5-1 and TRBJ2-3; 10 bases line up with TRBD2. CDR1 SGHRS and CDR2 YFSETQ come from the germline V gene. This CDR3 has 16 amino acids. With 2 bases clipped from V and 3 bases from J, the junction kept 6 bases outside the gene matches. The CDR3 region is CASSLKAGGPTDTQYF. CDR3 DNA sequence: TGCGCCAGCAGCTTAAAAGCGGGAGGGCCAACAGATACGCAGTATTTT.

The chain couples TRBV14 to TRBJ2-7; 9 bases map to TRBD1. Germline CDR1 reads SGHDN; CDR2 reads FVKESK. The CDR3 length is 15 residues. V dropped 4 bases and J dropped 5; count of bases not matched to a gene: 9. In DNA, the CDR3 is TGTGCCAGCAGCCCCACCGGGACAGGGATCCACGAGCAGTACTTC. Translation gives CASSPTGTGIHEQYF. Variable domain in full (rest from reference TRBV14 and TRBJ2-7): EAGVTQFPSHSVIEKGQTVTLRCDPISGHDNLYWYRRVMGKEIKFLLHFVKESKQDESGMPNNRFLAERTGGTYSTLKVQPAELEDSGVYFCASSPTGTGIHEQYFGPGTRLTVT.

The V gene is TRBV5-1, the J gene TRBJ2-1; 7 bases match TRBD2. Per the germline V gene, CDR1 is SGHRS and CDR2 is YFSETQ. V dropped 4 bases and J dropped 8; count of bases not matched to a gene: 9. The CDR3 is 14 amino acids. In DNA, the CDR3 is TGCGCCAGCAGCCCCGGTGTGGGAGGGGATGAGCAGTTCTTC. As protein: CASSPGVGGDEQFF.

In regard to this clone: Additional DNA sequences in this sample encode the identical CDR3. This chain uses TRBV18 with TRBJ1-4; D gene unclear. This CDR3 contains 15 residues. V lost 3 bases to trimming and J lost 0 bases, with 8 bases between them. Germline lookup yields CDR1 KGHSH and CDR2 LQKENI. The CDR3, as DNA: TGTGCCAGCTCACCTAACAGAGCAACTAATGAAAAACTGTTTTTT. Translation: CASSPNRATNEKLFF.

The chain has TRBV4-2 and TRBJ2-5; 12 positions match TRBD2. Germline CDR1 reads LGHNA; CDR2 reads YNFKEQ. The CDR3 length is 17 residues. The trim removed 2 bases at V and 3 bases at J, leaving 7 bases unmatched. The CDR3 sequence: CASSQPASGGVEETQYF. In DNA form, the CDR3 reads TGTGCCAGCAGCCAACCGGCTAGCGGGGGGGTCGAAGAGACCCAGTACTTC.

This chain uses TRBV2 with TRBJ1-2; TRBD1 aligns across 7 bases. This CDR3 has 16 residues. Trimming at V came to 3 bases and at J to 2 bases, leaving 9 bases not matched to a gene. In germline, CDR1 is SNHLY, CDR2 FYNNEI. As DNA, the CDR3 is TGTGCCAGCAGTGACCCGACAGGGACCTTCAACTATGGCTACACCTTC. It codes for CASSDPTGTFNYGYTF.

This clone was recorded a few times. The chain is built from TRBV7-2 and TRBJ1-2; possibly TRBD1 for D (5 bases). The CDR3 covers 12 residues. V lost 0 bases and J 6 bases, leaving 5 bases between the germline ends. CDR1 SGHTA and CDR2 FQGNSA come from the germline V gene. The CDR3 bases are TGTGCCAGCAGCTTAGCACAGGATGGCTACACCTTC. Protein sequence: CASSLAQDGYTF.

Note on this clone: This same CDR3 is encoded by further DNA sequences in the sample. V is TRBV19 and J is TRBJ1-5, with 7 bases that match TRBD1. CDR1 LNHDA and CDR2 SQIVND come from the germline V gene (reference sequence). The CDR3 covers 16 residues. Trimming removed 4 bases from V and 3 bases from J; junction bases left unmatched: 9. The CDR3 DNA is TGTGCCAGTAGTACCGGGACAGCAGCTTTCAATCAGCCCCAGCATTTT. Translating it yields CASSTGTAAFNQPQHF.

This clone came up a few times. The V call is TRBV7-2, the J call TRBJ2-3; 8 bases agree with TRBD2. CDR3 size: 17 residues. Looked up from germline, CDR1 is SGHTA and CDR2 is FQGNSA. With 4 bases clipped from V and 2 bases from J, the junction kept 11 bases outside the gene matches. The CDR3 spells CASSSQAGAPFTDTQYF. The CDR3, as DNA: TGTGCCAGCAGCTCACAAGCGGGGGCCCCTTTCACAGATACGCAGTATTTT.

There are a few counts of this clone. V usage is TRBV4-3 and J usage is TRBJ1-2, with D unclear. The CDR3 covers 15 residues. V dropped 0 bases and J dropped 4 bases, with 12 bases sitting between them. CDR1 and CDR2 (germline): LGHNA, YSLEER. CDR3 nucleotide sequence: TGCGCCAGCAGCCAAGATCGATCGTTTAGCTATGGCTACACCTTC. Its protein product is CASSQDRSFSYGYTF.

The chain is built from TRBV2 and TRBJ1-5; D is unclear. CDR1 SNHLY and CDR2 FYNNEI come from the germline V gene. The V end was cut by 6 bases, the J end by 5 bases, with 20 bases between. The CDR3 sequence is 16 residues long. CDR3 amino acids: CASSDGWQRVYQPQHF. As DNA, the CDR3 is TGTGCCAGCAGCGACGGGTGGCAGAGGGTTTATCAGCCCCAGCATTTT.

The chain links TRBV5-4 to TRBJ2-5; 7 bases map to TRBD2. The CDR3 has 15 residues. Per germline, CDR1 SGHNT and CDR2 YYREEE (reference sequence). V gave up 4 bases and J gave up 5 bases; unmatched junction bases: 11. CDR3: CASSRRAGTGETQYF. CDR3 DNA sequence: TGTGCCAGCAGCCGCCGAGCGGGGACCGGGGAGACCCAGTACTTC.

This chain joins TRBV4-1 and TRBJ2-7, with 11 bases identical to TRBD1. This CDR3 region has 18 residues. The V gene's germline CDR1 is MGHRA and CDR2 YSYEKL. Trimming took 4 bases from V and 2 from J; bases not matched to a gene: 13. The CDR3 DNA sequence: TGCGCCAGCAGCCTAGAGGGCTTCCGGGACAGGGGGACCTACGAGCAGTACTTC. Translating gives CASSLEGFRDRGTYEQYF.

The rearrangement links TRBV25-1 to TRBJ1-5; no reliable D call. Germline V gene sequence: CDR1 MGHDK, CDR2 SYGVNS. Trimming stripped 3 bases from V and 3 bases from J, with 9 bases between. The CDR3 is 14 amino acids. The CDR3 here is CASSETGLNQPQHF. DNA of the CDR3: TGTGCCAGCAGTGAGACCGGACTCAATCAGCCCCAGCATTTT.

This clone was seen once. The rearrangement uses TRBV14 and TRBJ2-5; D perhaps matches TRBD2 (6 bases). Germline V gene lookup returns CDR1 SGHDN and CDR2 FVKESK. This CDR3 is 14 amino acids long. V dropped 1 base and J dropped 5 bases, with 11 bases sitting between them. CDR3 loop: CASSQAQGLETQYF. The CDR3 DNA sequence: TGTGCCAGCAGCCAAGCTCAGGGACTTGAGACCCAGTACTTC.